These 24 T cell receptor beta chains were all obtained from the same sample, sequenced in a study of cytomegalovirus exposure and HLA in healthy donors listed by TCRdb under 2017. The receptor library was made with the immunoSEQ multiplex PCR assay. The multiplex PCR relied on a mix of 60 forward primers for TCR Vbeta segments and 13 reverse primers for TCR Jbeta segments. TCRdb re-hosts the immuneACCESS table, in-frame sequences only. Its copies lack some clones; in the studies checked, an unresolved V gene accounts for under half of them, and the cause for the rest is not known. The sample contains roughly 110,000 clones, less than 80% of them found a single time. The top ten clonotypes cover about 8% of the sample. Input material: PBMCs. Source of these receptors: a young man in good health and CMV-seronegative.

The chain is built from TRBV7-3 and TRBJ2-3, with TRBD2 identical over 10 bases. The CDR3 totals 15 residues. Trimming removed 2 bases from V and 4 bases from J; junction bases left unmatched: 3. Looked up from germline, CDR1 is SGHTA and CDR2 is FQGTGA. The CDR3: CASSLSAGGSDTQYF. The CDR3 nucleotides read TGTGCCAGCAGCTTATCAGCGGGGGGGTCAGATACGCAGTATTTT.

The chain is built from TRBV5-4 and TRBJ2-2, with 7 bases lining up with TRBD1. CDR3 length: 11 residues. Germline loops: CDR1 SGHNT, CDR2 YYREEE (reference sequence). The V and J ends lost 3 bases and 12 bases, in that order; junction bases with no gene match: 2. CDR3 residues: CASSSRGKLFF. CDR3 bases: TGTGCCAGCAGCTCCAGGGGGAAGCTGTTTTTT.

The gene calls are TRBV13 and TRBJ2-5; 10 bases are shared with TRBD2. J lost 4 bases, V lost 5 bases, and 7 bases had no gene match. The CDR3 covers 15 residues. Looked up from germline, CDR1 is PRHDT and CDR2 is FYEKMQ (reference sequence). The CDR3 reads CASSLGAGGGETQYF. The CDR3, as DNA: TGTGCCAGCAGCCTCGGAGCGGGAGGGGGAGAGACCCAGTACTTC.

There are a few counts of this clone. The CDR3: CATSREQGAHGGEQYF. CDR3 DNA: TGTGCCACCAGCAGAGAGCAGGGGGCCCACGGCGGCGAGCAGTACTTC. This chain joins TRBV15 and TRBJ2-7; 8 bases fit TRBD1. There are 16 residues in the CDR3. Germline-derived CDR1 and CDR2 are LNHNV and YYDKDF (reference sequence). V dropped 0 bases and J dropped 6; count of bases not matched to a gene: 10. Variable domain in full (rest from reference TRBV15 and TRBJ2-7): DAMVIQNPRYQVTQFGKPVTLSCSQTLNHNVMYWYQQKSSQAPKLLFHYYDKDFNNEADTPDNFQSRRPNTSFCFLDIRSPGLGDTAMYLCATSREQGAHGGEQYFGPGTRLTVT.

The chain recombines TRBV5-6 with TRBJ2-7; D gene ambiguous. The V gene lost 1 base and the J gene lost 2 bases, with 4 bases spanning the gap. The CDR3 covers 12 residues. The germline V gene encodes CDR1 SGHDT and CDR2 YYEEEE. In DNA form, the CDR3 reads TGTGCCAGCAGCTTGACGGCCTACGAGCAGTACTTC. It is translated as CASSLTAYEQYF.

The V gene is TRBV9, the J gene TRBJ2-3, with D possibly matching TRBD1 (6 bases). CDR3 length: 14 amino acids. V was cut by 4 bases and J by 2 bases, with 11 bases left in between. CDR1 is SGDLS and CDR2 is YYNGEE in the germline V gene. The CDR3 sequence is CASSTHRDTDTQYF. The CDR3 DNA reads as TGTGCCAGCAGCACCCACAGGGACACAGATACGCAGTATTTT.

The chain has TRBV25-1 and TRBJ2-1; 8 nucleotides line up with TRBD2. Looked up from germline, CDR1 is MGHDK and CDR2 is SYGVNS. J lost 1 base, V lost 2 bases, and 4 bases had no gene match. This CDR3 spans 16 amino acids. This CDR3 reads CASSERGGGSYNEQFF. DNA for the CDR3: TGTGCCAGCAGTGAAAGGGGCGGGGGGTCCTACAATGAGCAGTTCTTC.

The gene calls are TRBV5-1 and TRBJ1-2; a possible D gene is TRBD1 (5 bases). The V and J ends lost 10 bases and 0 bases respectively, with 19 bases between them. CDR1 is SGHRS, CDR2 YFSETQ, per germline. CDR3 size: 15 residues. The CDR3, as DNA: TGCGCCGGGCAAATCAGGGTGCAATCTAACTATGGCTACACCTTC. It codes for CAGQIRVQSNYGYTF. Filled out from reference TRBV5-1 and TRBJ1-2, the complete variable domain reads KAGVTQTPRYLIKTRGQQVTLSCSPISGHRSVSWYQQTPGQGLQFLFEYFSETQRNKGNFPGRFSGRQFSNSRSEMNVSTLELGDSALYLCAGQIRVQSNYGYTFGSGTRLTVV.

V gene TRBV2 combines with J gene TRBJ2-7, with D perhaps TRBD1 (5 bases). The CDR3 loop spans 12 amino acids. Trimming cost V 6 bases and J 6 bases, with 12 bases left between them. The germline V gene has CDR1 SNHLY and CDR2 FYNNEI. The CDR3 loop reads CASRVRVREQYF. DNA of the CDR3: TGTGCCAGCAGGGTCAGGGTCCGCGAGCAGTACTTC.

This chain connects TRBV15 to TRBJ1-4; a weak D match, TRBD1 (6 bases). Germline CDR1 reads LNHNV; CDR2 reads YYDKDF (reference sequence). CDR3 length: 15 amino acids. V shed 1 base and J shed 5 bases, with 11 bases lying between them. Here the CDR3 DNA reads TGTGCCACCAGCAGAGGCCAGGGGAAAAATGAAAAACTGTTTTTT. Translating gives CATSRGQGKNEKLFF. Looking up the rest from reference TRBV15 and TRBJ1-4 gives the full variable domain: DAMVIQNPRYQVTQFGKPVTLSCSQTLNHNVMYWYQQKSSQAPKLLFHYYDKDFNNEADTPDNFQSRRPNTSFCFLDIRSPGLGDTAMYLCATSRGQGKNEKLFFGSGTQLSVL.

The chain combines TRBV2 with TRBJ2-5; TRBD1 matches at 9 bases. Germline CDR1 reads SNHLY; CDR2 reads FYNNEI. Trimming cost V 6 bases and J 3 bases; bases outside gene matches: 5. The CDR3 has 14 amino acids. Here the CDR3 DNA reads TGTGCCAGCAGCTTCCGGGACAGGGAAGAGACCCAGTACTTC. Amino acid sequence: CASSFRDREETQYF.

The rearrangement uses TRBV7-8 and TRBJ1-2; unclear D gene. The CDR3 has 14 amino acids. V was shortened by 3 bases and J by 1 base, with 9 bases between the two germline ends. Germline V CDR1 and CDR2: SGHVS, FQNEAQ. CDR3 region: CASSFREINYGYTF. Written as DNA, the CDR3 is TGTGCCAGCAGCTTTCGGGAAATTAACTATGGCTACACCTTC.

The genes are TRBV6-5 and TRBJ1-3; no clear D gene. From germline, CDR1 is MNHEY and CDR2 SVGAGI. The CDR3 is made up of 14 amino acids. Deletions cut 5 bases from V and 0 bases from J, with 8 bases between. CDR3 DNA: TGTGCCAGCAGTACACTAGTCTCTGGAAACACCATATATTTT. Translation gives CASSTLVSGNTIYF.

The V and J genes are TRBV30 and TRBJ2-3; 9 bases are a match to TRBD2. Germline trimming cut 0 bases from V and 4 bases from J; bases unmatched to any gene: 8. The CDR3 covers 16 residues. Germline V gene sequence: CDR1 GTSNPN, CDR2 SVGIG (reference sequence). This CDR3 is CAWSVFGGGAPDTQYF. CDR3 nucleotides: TGTGCCTGGAGTGTATTTGGCGGGGGGGCCCCAGATACGCAGTATTTT.

This clone has just a few counts. The chain has TRBV28 and TRBJ2-7, with 8 bases aligning to TRBD2. Germline CDR1 reads MDHEN; CDR2 reads SYDVKM. V shed 7 bases and J 5 bases; nucleotides not matched to a gene: 10. The CDR3 is 14 residues long. The CDR3 loop reads CASKLLAGQNEQYF. As DNA, the CDR3 is TGTGCCAGCAAACTTTTAGCGGGGCAAAACGAGCAGTACTTC. Drawing the rest from reference TRBV28 and TRBJ2-7, the complete variable domain is DVKVTQSSRYLVKRTGEKVFLECVQDMDHENMFWYRQDPGLGLRLIYFSYDVKMKEKGDIPEGYSVSREKKERFSLILESASTNQTSMYLCASKLLAGQNEQYFGPGTRLTVT.

The chain employs TRBV14 and TRBJ2-1; 9 bases match TRBD2. V lost 1 base and J lost 5; bases outside the gene matches: 12. This CDR3 region has 18 residues. CDR1 and CDR2 (germline): SGHDN, FVKESK. CDR3 amino acids: CASSQGGGWTSAHNEQFF. The CDR3 DNA sequence: TGTGCCAGCAGCCAAGGGGGAGGTTGGACTAGCGCCCACAATGAGCAGTTCTTC. The full variable domain, its missing parts supplied by reference TRBV14 and TRBJ2-1, is EAGVTQFPSHSVIEKGQTVTLRCDPISGHDNLYWYRRVMGKEIKFLLHFVKESKQDESGMPNNRFLAERTGGTYSTLKVQPAELEDSGVYFCASSQGGGWTSAHNEQFFGPGTRLTVL.

The V call is TRBV4-2, the J call TRBJ1-2, with D unclear. Deletions cut 0 bases from V and 8 bases from J, with 10 bases between. Per germline, CDR1 LGHNA and CDR2 YNFKEQ. The CDR3 has 13 amino acids. The CDR3 DNA reads as TGTGCCAGCAGCCAAGACAGGTTCTCCGGCTACACCTTC. Translating gives CASSQDRFSGYTF.

The gene calls are TRBV27 and TRBJ2-5, with 9 bases that match TRBD1. The CDR3 is made up of 14 amino acids. The germline CDR1 and CDR2 sequences are MNHEY and SMNVEV (reference sequence). The trim removed 4 bases at V and 13 bases at J, leaving 13 bases unmatched. CDR3 loop: CASSSQTGTGFSYF. In DNA, the CDR3 is TGTGCCAGCAGTTCGCAAACCGGGACAGGGTTCTCGTACTTC.

This clone appeared once. This rearrangement joins TRBV2 to TRBJ1-3; D is unresolved. The CDR3 spans 15 residues. V was pared by 2 bases and J by 0 bases, with 8 bases between. Germline V lookup: CDR1 SNHLY, CDR2 FYNNEI. This chain's CDR3 is CASSEFTSSGNTIYF. CDR3 sequence (DNA): TGTGCCAGCAGTGAATTCACGAGCTCTGGAAACACCATATATTTT.

This clone was seen a handful of times. The chain has TRBV19 and TRBJ1-1, with D maybe TRBD1 (5 bases). Per the germline V gene, CDR1 is LNHDA and CDR2 is SQIVND (reference sequence). Trimming removed 5 bases from V and 4 bases from J, with 20 bases in between. This CDR3 is built from 16 residues. The CDR3 here is CASSLRRGGSATEAFF. CDR3 in DNA: TGTGCCAGTAGTCTCCGTAGGGGAGGGAGCGCCACTGAAGCTTTCTTT.

This clone was seen more than once but under ten times. The chain couples TRBV6-5 to TRBJ2-5; 8 bases match TRBD2. The length of the CDR3 is 15 residues. V was clipped by 2 bases and J by 5 bases; unmatched bases: 7. The V gene's germline CDR1 is MNHEY and CDR2 SVGAGI. In nucleotides, the CDR3 is TGTGCCAGCAGTTACCCGGGACTAGGGCGGGAGACCCAGTACTTC. It translates to CASSYPGLGRETQYF.

The sample holds a few counts of this clone. The V gene is TRBV28, the J gene TRBJ2-1; tentative D call: TRBD2 (7 bases). CDR1 MDHEN and CDR2 SYDVKM come from the germline V gene. The CDR3 has 15 residues. The V gene lost 9 bases and the J gene lost 6 bases, with 21 bases spanning the gap. In nucleotides, the CDR3 is TGTGCCAGGATACTGCGGGGGCGCACAGGCAATGAGCAGTTCTTC. Protein: CARILRGRTGNEQFF.

The genes are TRBV11-2 and TRBJ2-5, with TRBD2 matching over 8 bases. The DNA end favors TRBJ2-7, so the J call may be wrong. From germline, CDR1 is SGHAT and CDR2 FQNNGV. There are 15 residues in the CDR3. In DNA form, the CDR3 reads TGTGCCAGCAGCCTTAGCGGGGACATGCCCTACGAGCAGTACTTC. As protein: CASSLSGDMPYEQYF.

The chain couples TRBV10-1 to TRBJ1-1, with 11 bases that match TRBD1. Germline CDR1 and CDR2: WNHNN and SYGVQD (reference sequence). With V trimmed by 0 bases and J by 6 bases, 3 bases remained unmatched. The CDR3 runs to 15 residues. CDR3 DNA sequence: TGCGCCAGCAGTGAGTCCCTGGGACAGGGGGCTGAAGCTTTCTTT. This sequence encodes CASSESLGQGAEAFF.